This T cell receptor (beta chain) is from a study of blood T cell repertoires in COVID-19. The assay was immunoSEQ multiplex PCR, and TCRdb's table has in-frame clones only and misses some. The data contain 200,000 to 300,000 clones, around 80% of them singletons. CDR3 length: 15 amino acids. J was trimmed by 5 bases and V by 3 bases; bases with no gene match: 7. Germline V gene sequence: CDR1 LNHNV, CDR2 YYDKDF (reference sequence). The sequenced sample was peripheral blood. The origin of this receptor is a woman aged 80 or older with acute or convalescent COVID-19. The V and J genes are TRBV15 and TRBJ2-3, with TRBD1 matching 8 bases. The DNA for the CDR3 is TGTGCCACCAGCAGGGACGGACAGGGCGGAGATACGCAGTATTTT. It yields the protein CATSRDGQGGDTQYF.